These T cell receptor beta chains were read from a single sample in a study of blood T cell repertoires in COVID-19. Produced via immunoSEQ multiplex PCR; TCRdb's table is partial and in-frame only. The table records about 200,000 clones, 75% to 90% of them present only once. The sequenced material came from peripheral blood. The receptors shown here come from a human donor in a cohort sampled during active COVID-19. Both conserved end residues are trimmed from each CDR3. D genes are given only for firm matches. The size entry is marked missing in some rows and otherwise reads once, few, many or a size class.

V gene: TRBV9
clone size: -
D gene: -
CDR3 protein: ASSSRVLNTEAF

V gene: TRBV19
clone size: few
D gene: TRBD1
CDR3 protein: ASTRDRGTNYGYT

V gene: TRBV6-5
clone size: -
D gene: TRBD1
CDR3 protein: ASGPFGTANYGYT

V gene: TRBV19
clone size: -
D gene: TRBD1
CDR3 protein: ASRTGHSSYNSPLH

V gene: TRBV21-1
clone size: once
D gene: -
CDR3 protein: ASSKWAVGSGRSYEQY

V gene: TRBV28
clone size: once
D gene: TRBD1
CDR3 protein: ASSKGTAVFLEQY

V gene: TRBV5-6
clone size: -
D gene: -
CDR3 protein: ASSLEWGPYEQY

V gene: TRBV15
clone size: -
D gene: -
CDR3 protein: ATSREHNTEAF

V gene: TRBV11-1
clone size: -
D gene: -
CDR3 protein: ASSPSDRGNTQY

V gene: TRBV30
clone size: once
D gene: TRBD2
CDR3 protein: AWTGLAGYEQY

V gene: TRBV7-9
clone size: -
D gene: TRBD1
CDR3 protein: ASSVRDRRNTEAF

V gene: TRBV28
clone size: -
D gene: -
CDR3 protein: ASSLRGSYEQY

V gene: TRBV7-3
clone size: -
D gene: TRBD1
CDR3 protein: ASSLGQGNEKLF

V gene: TRBV4-3
clone size: -
D gene: TRBD1
CDR3 protein: ASSQAPGQVNYGYT

V gene: TRBV19
clone size: -
D gene: -
CDR3 protein: ASSATGLAKNIQY

V gene: TRBV6-5
clone size: -
D gene: TRBD2
CDR3 protein: ASSYSRGSGRGIQY

V gene: TRBV6-4
clone size: -
D gene: TRBD1
CDR3 protein: ASSRTGDYGYT

V gene: TRBV29-1
clone size: -
D gene: TRBD1
CDR3 protein: SAGQGSQPQH

V gene: TRBV10-3
clone size: few
D gene: TRBD1
CDR3 protein: AINTGQGYEQY

V gene: TRBV24-1
clone size: once
D gene: TRBD1
CDR3 protein: ATSETGTGSYEQY